The 20 T cell receptor beta chains presented below share a single source sample, sequenced in a study of chemoradiotherapy in HPV16-positive cancers. Sequencing was performed with immunoSEQ multiplex PCR; in TCRdb, only in-frame clones are kept and a portion is missing. This table holds 2,000 to 2,500 clones, 73% found once. Sampling was performed from a patient who underwent chemoradiotherapy. These receptors came from a human donor with HPV-associated anogenital cancer.

This clone is labeled large. CDR3 sequence: CASSSMLRGELFF. CDR3 nucleotide sequence: TGTGCCAGCAGTTCGATGTTGAGGGGGGAGCTGTTTTTT. The chain joins TRBV6-5 to TRBJ2-2; D unresolved. Germline values: CDR1 MNHEY, CDR2 SVGAGI. The V gene lost 4 bases and the J gene lost 8 bases, with 11 bases spanning the gap. The CDR3 consists of 13 residues.

The chain employs TRBV12-5 and TRBJ1-5; tentatively, D is TRBD1 (5 bases). Trimming removed 5 bases from V and 2 bases from J, with 13 bases in between. Per germline, CDR1 LGHNT and CDR2 FRNRAP. CDR3 length: 15 amino acids. The DNA for the CDR3 is TGTGCTAGTGGTCCCAGGGAGTCGGGCAATCAGCCCCAGCATTTT. The encoded protein is CASGPRESGNQPQHF.

This rearrangement joins TRBV19 to TRBJ2-7; weak D call: TRBD2 (6 bases). From germline, CDR1 is LNHDA and CDR2 SQIVND (reference sequence). This CDR3 has 16 amino acids. The V end was cut by 2 bases, the J end by 7 bases, with 21 bases between. In DNA, the CDR3 is TGTGCCAGTAGTATATCAACACGGACGGTCGCGGGGGAGCAGTACTTC. Translating it yields CASSISTRTVAGEQYF.

The chain couples TRBV5-6 to TRBJ1-4; D is uncertain. This CDR3 region has 14 residues. The V gene's germline CDR1 is SGHDT and CDR2 YYEEEE. V was clipped by 2 bases and J by 5 bases, with 10 bases between them. The CDR3 sequence is CASSFFRRNEKLFF. The CDR3 DNA follows: TGTGCCAGCAGCTTCTTTCGGAGGAATGAAAAACTGTTTTTT.

This clone has more than one count but fewer than ten. CDR3 region: CASSLSLTGGKHF. CDR3 DNA: TGCGCCAGCAGCTTGTCCCTGACAGGGGGAAAGCATTTT. The V and J genes are TRBV5-1 and TRBJ1-5, with 9 nucleotides matching TRBD1. The V gene's germline CDR1 is SGHRS and CDR2 YFSETQ. The CDR3 runs 13 residues. V shed 1 base and J 14 bases; nucleotides not matched to a gene: 7. The full variable domain, in which reference TRBV5-1 and TRBJ1-5 provide the parts outside the CDR3, is KAGVTQTPRYLIKTRGQQVTLSCSPISGHRSVSWYQQTPGQGLQFLFEYFSETQRNKGNFPGRFSGRQFSNSRSEMNVSTLELGDSALYLCASSLSLTGGKHFGDGTRLSIL.

This rearrangement joins TRBV4-1 to TRBJ1-6; TRBD1 matches at 9 bases. Looked up from germline, CDR1 is MGHRA and CDR2 is YSYEKL. The V segment lost 0 bases and the J segment 9 bases; nucleotides outside the gene matches: 9. The CDR3 spans 17 residues. CDR3 amino acids: CASSQDKGTGISSPLHF. DNA of the CDR3: TGCGCCAGCAGCCAAGATAAGGGGACAGGGATTTCTTCACCCCTCCACTTT.

For the CDR3, the DNA is TGTGCCAGCAGCCCCTTACAGGGCTTCACCGGGGAGCTGTTTTTT. It codes for CASSPLQGFTGELFF. The chain is built from TRBV5-4 and TRBJ2-2; TRBD1 might be the D (6 bases). Germline V gives CDR1 SGHNT, CDR2 YYREEE (reference sequence). Deletions cut 4 bases from V and 4 bases from J, with 14 bases between. This CDR3 is 15 amino acids long.

This chain uses TRBV30 with TRBJ2-3; 15 bases are shared with TRBD2. The CDR3 is 15 residues long. J was trimmed by 4 bases and V by 1 base; bases with no gene match: 0. Germline V gene sequence: CDR1 GTSNPN, CDR2 SVGIG (reference sequence). The CDR3 bases are TGTGCCTGGAGTGGGACTAGCGGGAGGGCAGATACGCAGTATTTT. Its translation: CAWSGTSGRADTQYF.

The V and J genes are TRBV10-3 and TRBJ2-5, with 8 nucleotides matching TRBD1. Unmatched junction bases numbered 4, after V lost 6 bases and J lost 4 bases. The CDR3 sequence is 13 residues long. Germline-derived CDR1 and CDR2 are ENHRY and SYGVKD. CDR3 sequence reads: CAIRDRARETQYF. The CDR3 region has the DNA TGTGCCATCAGGGACAGGGCGAGAGAGACCCAGTACTTC.

A few counts support this clone. The rearrangement joins TRBV7-2 to TRBJ1-1; 8 nucleotides agree with TRBD1. With 2 bases clipped from V and 5 bases from J, the junction kept 4 bases outside the gene matches. This CDR3 has 14 residues. CDR1 is SGHTA and CDR2 is FQGNSA in the germline V gene. This chain's CDR3 is CASSLQGARTEAFF. For the CDR3, the DNA is TGTGCCAGCAGCTTACAGGGGGCGCGAACTGAAGCTTTCTTT. The full variable domain, completed using reference TRBV7-2 and TRBJ1-1, is GAGVSQSPSNKVTEKGKDVELRCDPISGHTALYWYRQSLGQGLEFLIYFQGNSAPDKSGLPSDRFSAERTGGSVSTLTIQRTQQEDSAVYLCASSLQGARTEAFFGQGTRLTVV.

The V gene is TRBV28, the J gene TRBJ1-5; D call uncertain. Germline CDR1 is MDHEN and CDR2 is SYDVKM. V gave up 5 bases and J gave up 2 bases, with 16 bases separating them. CDR3 length equals 16 residues. In DNA, the CDR3 is TGTGCCAGCAGTACTCGGACGGCAGCCCGCAATCAGCCCCAGCATTTT. Its translation is CASSTRTAARNQPQHF.

This clone was seen a few times. The J gene is TRBJ2-7, the V gene TRBV2, with TRBD2 matching over 7 bases. V dropped 4 bases and J dropped 3; count of bases not matched to a gene: 9. CDR1 is SNHLY and CDR2 is FYNNEI in the germline V gene. The CDR3 is made up of 15 amino acids. The CDR3 nucleotides are TGTGCCAGCAGTGTAAGGCCTAGCGGTGACTACGAGCAGTACTTC. Encoded protein: CASSVRPSGDYEQYF.

The V call is TRBV28, the J call TRBJ1-4; D possibly corresponds to TRBD1 (6 bases). This CDR3 comprises 14 residues. The V gene lost 6 bases and the J gene lost 4 bases, with 12 bases spanning the gap. Germline values: CDR1 MDHEN, CDR2 SYDVKM. The chain's CDR3 is CASSPRQVNEKLFF. The CDR3 DNA is TGTGCCAGCAGCCCCAGACAGGTTAATGAAAAACTGTTTTTT.

This clone came up once. The chain recombines TRBV9 with TRBJ1-4, with 8 bases fitting TRBD1. Germline lookup yields CDR1 SGDLS and CDR2 YYNGEE. This CDR3 spans 14 amino acids. V shed 5 bases, J shed 3 bases, and the junction held 3 bases outside the gene matches. Here the CDR3 reads CASSKTGANEKLFF. The CDR3 nucleotides are TGTGCCAGCAGTAAGACAGGGGCTAATGAAAAACTGTTTTTT.

The V call is TRBV7-9, the J call TRBJ2-5, with 8 nucleotides matching TRBD1. The CDR3 is 19 amino acids. J was trimmed by 5 bases and V by 1 base; bases with no gene match: 18. Germline CDR1 SEHNR, CDR2 FQNEAQ (reference sequence). The CDR3: CASSLGQHHNQGARETQYF. As DNA, the CDR3 is TGTGCCAGCAGCTTAGGACAACATCATAACCAGGGGGCGCGGGAGACCCAGTACTTC. Drawing the rest from reference TRBV7-9 and TRBJ2-5, the complete variable domain is DTGVSQNPRHKITKRGQNVTFRCDPISEHNRLYWYRQTLGQGPEFLTYFQNEAQLEKSRLLSDRFSAERPKGSFSTLEIQRTEQGDSAMYLCASSLGQHHNQGARETQYFGPGTRLLVL.

This clone turned up a few times. V usage is TRBV30 and J usage is TRBJ2-7, with D perhaps matching TRBD2 (5 bases). Germline CDR1 reads GTSNPN; CDR2 reads SVGIG (reference sequence). This CDR3 spans 13 amino acids. The V end was cut by 4 bases, the J end by 0 bases, with 10 bases between. The CDR3 loop is CAWIDDYSYEQYF. CDR3 nucleotides: TGTGCCTGGATCGACGACTACTCCTACGAGCAGTACTTC.

This clone was seen a handful of times. This sequence joins TRBV28 and TRBJ1-2; D call uncertain. The V and J ends lost 3 bases and 2 bases respectively, with 10 bases between them. The CDR3 spans 14 residues. CDR1 and CDR2 (germline): MDHEN, SYDVKM. Here the CDR3 DNA reads TGTGCCAGCAGTTTGCGCCTCATCAACTATGGCTACACCTTC. It translates to CASSLRLINYGYTF.

This clone was seen a single time. The genes are TRBV6-6 and TRBJ2-1; possibly TRBD2 for D (6 bases). V was shortened by 2 bases and J by 7 bases, with 12 bases between the two germline ends. Germline V lookup: CDR1 MNHNY, CDR2 SVGAGI (reference sequence). The CDR3 runs to 14 residues. CDR3 in DNA: TGTGCCAGCAGTTACACCGAGACTAGTAATGAGCAGTTCTTC. Amino acid sequence: CASSYTETSNEQFF.

The V gene is TRBV5-1, the J gene TRBJ2-7, with D perhaps matching TRBD2 (5 bases). Germline V gene lookup returns CDR1 SGHRS and CDR2 YFSETQ. Trimming shortened V by 0 bases and J by 1 base, and 8 bases separated the two germline ends. This CDR3 has 14 amino acids. The CDR3 reads CASSLDSESYEQYF. DNA of the CDR3: TGCGCCAGCAGCTTGGATAGCGAATCCTACGAGCAGTACTTC.

The V gene is TRBV4-3, the J gene TRBJ1-1; D might be TRBD1 (6 bases). V was shortened by 0 bases and J by 1 base, with 12 bases between the two germline ends. Germline values: CDR1 LGHNA, CDR2 YSLEER. The CDR3 sequence is 16 residues long. The CDR3 loop reads CASSQDGATGNTEAFF. Here the CDR3 DNA reads TGCGCCAGCAGCCAAGATGGCGCGACAGGGAACACTGAAGCTTTCTTT.